The present TCR beta chain was sequenced within a study of blood T cells in healthy people across ages. Next came a second PCR, run for about 7 to 12 cycles, which used a sample-barcoded 5' primer along with a J-beta primer mix. In TCRdb, the 5' RACE reads were re-called with MiXCR into one record per CDR3 protein. The sample lists about 1 million distinct CDR3 sequences, over 35% seen once, with 15% to 20% in the top ten. Donors gave around 10 milliliters of peripheral blood apiece. This clonotype has a count of ten or more. The antigen remains unidentified. The J segment lost 4 bases and the V segment lost 3 bases, leaving 11 bases of the junction unmatched. Germline lookup yields CDR1 LNHNV and CDR2 YYDKDF (reference sequence). CDR3 length: 17 residues. Broader study findings: Considered underestimates were the diversity estimates obtained from one million T cells.

This sequence was found in a woman aged 55-70 years in good health. The rearrangement joins TRBV15 to TRBJ2-5; 10 bases align to TRBD1. The material sequenced was blood. Written as DNA, the CDR3 is TGTGCCACCAGCAGCAGCCTTGACAGGGGGCGCGGAGAGACCCAGTACTTC. This gives the protein CATSSSLDRGRGETQYF.